This T cell receptor beta chain was found in a study of cytomegalovirus exposure and HLA in healthy donors. Overall study findings and caveats: Some public TCRs appeared in many individuals, while most sequences were rare. In a later analysis, DRB1 alleles had the most associated TCRs; HLA-C alleles the fewest.

Comment on this clone: Its antigen is currently unknown.

PCR involved 60 Vbeta and 13 Jbeta primers. Sequencing used immunoSEQ multiplex PCR; TCRdb keeps in-frame clones, though not all of them. Altogether about 140,000 clones are present, roughly 77% being singletons, with the ten largest covering 3% to 4.5%. The CDR3 has 13 amino acids. V gave up 5 bases and J gave up 5 bases, with 12 bases separating them. Germline V gene sequence: CDR1 SNHLY, CDR2 FYNNEI. The sequence was collected from a male donor in good health and CMV-seronegative. The chain carries TRBV2 and TRBJ1-1, with D maybe TRBD1 (6 bases). The sample taken for sequencing was PBMCs. The DNA for the CDR3 is TGTGCCAGCAGTAACGACAGGAGGACTGAAGCTTTCTTT. Its protein product is CASSNDRRTEAFF. Full variable domain (missing parts from reference TRBV2 and TRBJ1-1): EPEVTQTPSHQVTQMGQEVILRCVPISNHLYFYWYRQILGQKVEFLVSFYNNEISEKSEIFDDQFSVERPDGSNFTLKIRSTKLEDSAMYFCASSNDRRTEAFFGQGTRLTVV.